The entry that follows covers one TCR beta chain sequence. As yet, its antigen is unknown. The entry originates in a study of CD8+CD57+ T cells in acquired aplastic anemia. Study in general: Sorted CD4+ and CD8+ cells gave a mean 3.2 ug DNA, range roughly 0.2 to 27.4 ug. General study findings and limits: About 29 sequences, all CD8+ CDR3, were shared between patients and controls. Any difference that existed in CD8+ Simpson's diversity between patients and controls was not significant.

Profiling that covered TCR beta VDJ and CDR3 relied on genomic DNA as its template. TCRdb redid the calling of the reads with MiXCR, one entry per CDR3 protein. The sample holds 200,000 or so distinct CDR3 sequences, over 60% seen once. The V end lost 0 bases, the J end lost 3 bases, and 6 bases lay between the germline ends. This CDR3 is built from 14 residues. The germline V gene has CDR1 SGHTA and CDR2 FQGTGA. The sequenced material came from sorted CD4+, CD8+, or CD8+CD57+ T cells (not recorded which) from PBMCs. This sequence originates from a human donor with severe aplastic anemia or a healthy control (not recorded which). The chain carries TRBV7-3 and TRBJ1-3, with D hard to call. The CDR3 sequence: CASSLTTDGNTIYF. For the CDR3, the DNA is TGTGCCAGCAGCTTAACGACGGATGGAAACACCATATATTTT.